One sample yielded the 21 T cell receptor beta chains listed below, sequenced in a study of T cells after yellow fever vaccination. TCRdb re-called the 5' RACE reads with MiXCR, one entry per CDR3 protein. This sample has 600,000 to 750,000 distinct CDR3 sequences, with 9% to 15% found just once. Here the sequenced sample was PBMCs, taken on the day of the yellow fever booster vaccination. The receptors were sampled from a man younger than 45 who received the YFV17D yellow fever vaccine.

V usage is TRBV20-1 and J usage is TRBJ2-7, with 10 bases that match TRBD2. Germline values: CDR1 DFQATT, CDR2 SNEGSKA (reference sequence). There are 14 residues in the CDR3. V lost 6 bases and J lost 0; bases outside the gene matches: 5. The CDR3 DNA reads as TGCAGTGCCTCGACTAGCGGGCCCTCCTACGAGCAGTACTTC. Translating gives CSASTSGPSYEQYF.

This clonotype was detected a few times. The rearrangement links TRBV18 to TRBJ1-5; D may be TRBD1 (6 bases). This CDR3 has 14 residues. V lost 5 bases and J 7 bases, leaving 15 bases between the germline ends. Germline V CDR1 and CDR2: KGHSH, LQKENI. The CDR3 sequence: CASSTSGGQQPQHF. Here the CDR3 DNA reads TGTGCCAGCTCAACCAGCGGGGGGCAACAGCCCCAGCATTTT. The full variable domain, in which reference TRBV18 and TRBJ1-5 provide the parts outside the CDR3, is NAGVMQNPRHLVRRRGQEARLRCSPMKGHSHVYWYRQLPEEGLKFMVYLQKENIIDESGMPKERFSAEFPKEGPSILRIQQVVRGDSAAYFCASSTSGGQQPQHFGDGTRLSIL.

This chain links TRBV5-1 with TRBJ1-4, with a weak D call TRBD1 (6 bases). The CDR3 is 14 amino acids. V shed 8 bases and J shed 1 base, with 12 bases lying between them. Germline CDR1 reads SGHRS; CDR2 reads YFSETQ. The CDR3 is CARLRQETNEKLFF. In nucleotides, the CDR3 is TGCGCCAGGTTACGACAGGAAACTAATGAAAAACTGTTTTTT.

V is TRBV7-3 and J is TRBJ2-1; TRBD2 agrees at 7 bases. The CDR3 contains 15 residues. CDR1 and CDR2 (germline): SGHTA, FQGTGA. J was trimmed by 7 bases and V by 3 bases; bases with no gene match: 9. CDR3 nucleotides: TGTGCCAGCAGCTTGTCTGGGGGGGTCGAGAATGAGCAGTTCTTC. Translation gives CASSLSGGVENEQFF.

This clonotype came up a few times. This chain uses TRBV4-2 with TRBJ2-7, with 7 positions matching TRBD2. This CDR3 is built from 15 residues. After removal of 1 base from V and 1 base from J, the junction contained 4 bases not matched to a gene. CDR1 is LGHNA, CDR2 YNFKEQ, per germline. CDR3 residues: CASSQGMRESYEQYF. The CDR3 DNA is TGTGCCAGCAGCCAAGGAATGCGGGAGTCCTACGAGCAGTACTTC.

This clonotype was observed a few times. The CDR3 region is CASSLEDTSSRETQYF. DNA of the CDR3: TGTGCCAGCAGCTTAGAGGATACCAGTAGTCGGGAGACCCAGTACTTC. The rearrangement joins TRBV7-2 to TRBJ2-5, with unresolved D. Per germline, CDR1 SGHTA and CDR2 FQGNSA. Trimming pared 1 base from V and 5 bases from J, leaving 17 bases between. This CDR3 contains 16 residues.

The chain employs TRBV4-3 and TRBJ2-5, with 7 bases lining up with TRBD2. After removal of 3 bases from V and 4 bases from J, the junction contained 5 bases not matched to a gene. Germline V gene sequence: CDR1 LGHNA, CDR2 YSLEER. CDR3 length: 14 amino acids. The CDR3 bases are TGCGCCAGCAGCCAGTCGGGGGGTGGAGAGACCCAGTACTTC. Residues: CASSQSGGGETQYF.

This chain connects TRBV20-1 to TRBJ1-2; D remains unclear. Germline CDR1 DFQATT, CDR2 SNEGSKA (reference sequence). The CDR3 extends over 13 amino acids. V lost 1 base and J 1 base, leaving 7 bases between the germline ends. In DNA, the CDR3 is TGCAGTGCTAGAGTTTTGGGTAACTATGGCTACACCTTC. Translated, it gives CSARVLGNYGYTF.

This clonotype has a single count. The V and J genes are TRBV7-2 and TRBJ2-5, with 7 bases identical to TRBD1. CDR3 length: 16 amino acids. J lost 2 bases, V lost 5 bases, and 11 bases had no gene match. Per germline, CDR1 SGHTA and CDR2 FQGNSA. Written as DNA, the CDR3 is TGTGCCAGCAGCCTTGGTACAGGGGTGGGACAAGAGACCCAGTACTTC. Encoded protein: CASSLGTGVGQETQYF.

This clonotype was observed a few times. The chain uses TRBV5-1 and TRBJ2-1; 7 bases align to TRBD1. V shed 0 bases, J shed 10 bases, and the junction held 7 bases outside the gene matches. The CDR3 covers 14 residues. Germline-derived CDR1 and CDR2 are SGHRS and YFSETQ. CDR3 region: CASSLDHRGEEQFF. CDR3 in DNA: TGCGCCAGCAGCTTGGATCACAGGGGCGAAGAGCAGTTCTTC.

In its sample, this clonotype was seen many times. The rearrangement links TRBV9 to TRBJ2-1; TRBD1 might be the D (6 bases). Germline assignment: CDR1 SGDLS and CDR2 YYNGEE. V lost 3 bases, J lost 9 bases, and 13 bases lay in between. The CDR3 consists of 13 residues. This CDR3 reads CASSEVRGGEQFF. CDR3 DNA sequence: TGTGCCAGCAGCGAAGTCAGGGGCGGTGAGCAGTTCTTC. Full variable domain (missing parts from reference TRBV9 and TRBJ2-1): DSGVTQTPKHLITATGQRVTLRCSPRSGDLSVYWYQQSLDQGLQFLIQYYNGEERAKGNILERFSAQQFPDLHSELNLSSLELGDSALYFCASSEVRGGEQFFGPGTRLTVL.

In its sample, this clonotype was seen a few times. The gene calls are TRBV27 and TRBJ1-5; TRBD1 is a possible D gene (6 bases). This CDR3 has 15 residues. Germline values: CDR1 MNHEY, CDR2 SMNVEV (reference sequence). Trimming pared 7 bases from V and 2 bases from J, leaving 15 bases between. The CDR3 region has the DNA TGTGCCAGCAAGAAAGGGACATTAGGCAATCAGCCCCAGCATTTT. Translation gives CASKKGTLGNQPQHF.

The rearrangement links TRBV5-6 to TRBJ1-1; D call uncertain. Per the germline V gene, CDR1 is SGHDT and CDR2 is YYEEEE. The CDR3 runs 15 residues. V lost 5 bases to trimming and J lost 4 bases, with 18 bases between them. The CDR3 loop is CASRTTLGIGTEAFF. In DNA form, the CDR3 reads TGTGCCAGCAGAACTACCTTGGGGATAGGCACTGAAGCTTTCTTT.

The CDR3 DNA reads as TGTGCCAGCAGCTCTCTGCGCCAACTTCAGTACTTC. It translates to CASSSLRQLQYF. V usage is TRBV7-2 and J usage is TRBJ2-4, with unresolved D. Between the trimmed V and J ends, which lost 4 bases and 11 bases, there was a span of 12 bases. This CDR3 comprises 12 residues. The germline CDR1 and CDR2 sequences are SGHTA and FQGNSA.

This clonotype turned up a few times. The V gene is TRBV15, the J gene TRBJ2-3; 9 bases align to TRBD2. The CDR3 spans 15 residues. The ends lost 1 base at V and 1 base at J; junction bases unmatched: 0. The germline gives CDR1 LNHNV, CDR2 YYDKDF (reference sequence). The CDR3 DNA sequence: TGTGCCACCAGCAGAGGCGGGAGGGGCACAGATACGCAGTATTTT. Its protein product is CATSRGGRGTDTQYF.

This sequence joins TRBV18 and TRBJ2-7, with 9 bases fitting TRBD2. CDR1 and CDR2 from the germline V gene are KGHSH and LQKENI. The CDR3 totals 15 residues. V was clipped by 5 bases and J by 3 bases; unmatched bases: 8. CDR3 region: CASSTLPREGYEQYF. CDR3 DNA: TGTGCCAGCTCAACCCTACCGCGGGAGGGCTACGAGCAGTACTTC.

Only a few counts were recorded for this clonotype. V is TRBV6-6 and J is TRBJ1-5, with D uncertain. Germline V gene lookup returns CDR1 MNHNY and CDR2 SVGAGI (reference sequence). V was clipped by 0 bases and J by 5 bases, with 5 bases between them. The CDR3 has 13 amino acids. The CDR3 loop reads CASSYSADQPQHF. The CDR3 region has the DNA TGTGCCAGCAGTTACTCTGCCGATCAGCCCCAGCATTTT.

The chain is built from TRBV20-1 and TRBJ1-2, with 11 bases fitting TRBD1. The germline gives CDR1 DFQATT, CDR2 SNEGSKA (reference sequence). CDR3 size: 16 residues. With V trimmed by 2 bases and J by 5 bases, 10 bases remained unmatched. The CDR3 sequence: CSARPPGTGGSYGYTF. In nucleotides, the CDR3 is TGCAGTGCTAGACCCCCCGGGACAGGGGGTTCGTATGGCTACACCTTC.

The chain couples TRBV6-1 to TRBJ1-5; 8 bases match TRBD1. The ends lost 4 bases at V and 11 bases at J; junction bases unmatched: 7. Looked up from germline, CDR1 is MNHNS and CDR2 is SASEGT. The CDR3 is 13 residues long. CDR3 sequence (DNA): TGTGCCAGCAGTGGCAGGGGGCAGGTAGCCCAGCATTTT. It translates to CASSGRGQVAQHF.

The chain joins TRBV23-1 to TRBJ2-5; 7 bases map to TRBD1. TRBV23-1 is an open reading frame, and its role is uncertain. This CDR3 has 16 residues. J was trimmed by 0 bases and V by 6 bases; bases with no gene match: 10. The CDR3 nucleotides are TGCGCCAGCAGGCTGCAGCTCAGGGGGAACCAAGAGACCCAGTACTTC. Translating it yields CASRLQLRGNQETQYF.

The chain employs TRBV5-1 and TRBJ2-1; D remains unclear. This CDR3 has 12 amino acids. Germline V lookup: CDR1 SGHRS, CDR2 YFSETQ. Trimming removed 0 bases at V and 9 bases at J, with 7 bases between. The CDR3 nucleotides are TGCGCCAGCAGCTTGGTTCCCCTTGAGCAGTTCTTC. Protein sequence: CASSLVPLEQFF.